This T cell receptor (beta chain) emerged from a study of Graves' ophthalmopathy and Graves' hyperthyroidism. Broader study findings: Researchers report that a 13-signature model separated ophthalmopathy from stable hyperthyroidism, posting almost 90% sensitivity and more than 70% specificity. Appearing in blood as well were most expanded thyroid clonotypes above 0.001 frequency.

From RNA, the CDR3 regions of TCR beta chains were amplified and sequenced. An opening RT-PCR round employed HTBI primers and preceded a second-round multiplex PCR. TCRdb reanalysed the multiplex PCR reads using MiXCR and keeps one entry per CDR3 protein. This table holds over a million distinct CDR3 sequences, about 38% found once. Hyperthyroidism was new, under 2 months, in patients aged 18 to 65. The diagnostic workup employed clinical symptoms, serum thyroxine, TRAb, thyroid ultrasound and orbital computed tomography. With regard to this clonotype: The antigen is undetermined.

The sequence came from an adult man with Graves' hyperthyroidism. The sample was peripheral blood or thyroid tissue (not recorded which).

This chain's CDR3 is CSVAGGPSNQPLHF. The CDR3 bases are TGCAGTGTGGCAGGGGGCCCGAGCAATCAGCCCCTCCACTTT. The chain links TRBV20-1 to TRBJ1-6; TRBD1 aligns across 8 bases. This CDR3 is built from 14 residues. Germline trimming cut 7 bases from V and 13 bases from J; bases unmatched to any gene: 15. Germline V CDR1 and CDR2: DFQATT, SNEGSKA (reference sequence).